This T cell receptor (beta chain) is drawn from a study of blood T cell repertoires in COVID-19. On the study more broadly: Acute and convalescent COVID-19 samples came from the United States, Italy and Spain. The analysed material was cDNA or gDNA that came from T cells, B-cell-depleted T cells, or PBMCs.

Between the trimmed V and J ends, which lost 4 bases and 2 bases, there was a span of 10 bases. Per the germline V gene, CDR1 is SGHDT and CDR2 is YYEEEE. This CDR3 region has 13 residues. This table comes from immunoSEQ multiplex PCR, and its TCRdb copy is limited to in-frame clones, with some not included. This table holds 130,000 or so clones, under 90% found once. The specimen was peripheral blood. The sequence derives from a woman in her sixties with acute or convalescent COVID-19. The V call is TRBV5-6, the J call TRBJ2-7; D possibly corresponds to TRBD2 (5 bases). CDR3 DNA: TGTGCCAGCAGCCATGGGAGCCCCTACGAGCAGTACGTC. It translates to CASSHGSPYEQYV.